The clone carrying this T cell receptor beta chain was seen just once. Its matching antigen is unknown. The intended depth for sequencing was 1 in 200,000 to 1 in 1 million T cells. Profiled with immunoSEQ multiplex PCR; TCRdb holds only in-frame clones, not every one. This table has 23,000 or so clones, about 64% appearing once. The data derive from a study of cytotoxic CD8 clonotypes in ibrutinib-treated CLL. Study-wide results and caveats: Researchers report that baseline clonality outpaced age-matched healthy donors and tracked circulating CD8+ T-cell counts. Rising at ibrutinib response, clonality subsequently fell back toward baseline at progression.

Sequencing was performed on PBMCs, taken after 24 months of ibrutinib treatment. The TCR originated in a human donor with chronic lymphocytic leukemia.

The CDR3, as DNA: TGTGCCAGCAGCTTAGGTCGGATGGGAATTCAGTACTTC. It encodes CASSLGRMGIQYF. The chain employs TRBV11-3 and TRBJ2-4; D is undetermined. The CDR3 sequence is 13 residues long. Germline CDR1 and CDR2: SGHNT and YENEEA. Trimming left V 1 base short and J 10 bases short, with 11 bases between.